The sequence of this TCR beta chain was determined in a study of blood T cell repertoires in COVID-19. The overall study: Donors in the United States, Italy and Spain gave samples during acute or convalescent COVID-19.

Per the germline V gene, CDR1 is MNHEY and CDR2 is SMNVEV (reference sequence). This CDR3 spans 17 amino acids. The V and J ends lost 5 bases and 0 bases, in that order; junction bases with no gene match: 11. Assay used: immunoSEQ multiplex PCR; TCRdb lists only in-frame clones, some missing. Of roughly 310,000 clones in the sample, 85% to 90% were seen once. This sequence was found in a woman aged 25 to 39 with COVID-19, enrolled during active disease. Sequenced sample: peripheral blood. The gene calls are TRBV27 and TRBJ1-1; the match to TRBD1 covers 8 bases. CDR3 residues: CASSHWTGRTLNTEAFF. CDR3 nucleotides: TGTGCCAGCAGTCACTGGACAGGGAGAACCCTGAACACTGAAGCTTTCTTT.